The TCR beta chain described here comes from a study of T-cell memory formation after mild COVID-19. The length of the CDR3 is 14 residues. V shed 1 base and J shed 0 bases, with 6 bases lying between them. Germline V gene lookup returns CDR1 SGHRS and CDR2 YFSETQ. The table lists this clonotype with a few counts. TCRdb independently ran MiXCR on the 5' RACE reads; one entry per CDR3 protein. Of about 270,000 distinct CDR3 sequences in the sample, around 16% were seen once. This chain joins TRBV5-1 and TRBJ2-3; D call uncertain. Sequences were obtained from PBMCs or a T cell subset sorted from them (not recorded which). The receptor's source is a man between 18 and 29 years old who had mild COVID-19 (a few samples of this study predate the infection). Cell type and time point are not known. DNA for the CDR3: TGCGCCAGCAGCTTGAGTACCAGCACAGATACGCAGTATTTT. Its protein product is CASSLSTSTDTQYF.